These 32 T cell receptor beta chains came from one sample sequenced in a study of blood T cell repertoires in COVID-19. Clones were sequenced by immunoSEQ multiplex PCR, and TCRdb holds only the in-frame ones, with some missing. The sample carries some 160,000 clones, approximately 88% recorded once. Material: peripheral blood. Receptors were obtained from a man between 60 and 75 years old with acute or convalescent COVID-19.

The V call is TRBV7-2, the J call TRBJ1-6; D gene unclear. There are 16 residues in the CDR3. From germline, CDR1 is SGHTA and CDR2 FQGNSA. The V end was cut by 1 base, the J end by 5 bases, with 12 bases between. The CDR3 here is CASSLDWALNNSPLHF. CDR3 coding DNA: TGTGCCAGCAGCTTAGATTGGGCTCTCAATAATTCACCCCTCCACTTT.

This chain joins TRBV2 and TRBJ2-5; TRBD1 matches at 11 bases. This CDR3 is built from 14 residues. V lost 5 bases, J lost 2 bases, and 1 base stayed unmatched. Germline values: CDR1 SNHLY, CDR2 FYNNEI. DNA for the CDR3: TGTGCCAGCAGTCGGGACAGGGGGCAAGAGACCCAGTACTTC. As protein: CASSRDRGQETQYF.

This chain uses TRBV4-3 with TRBJ2-2; 7 bases are shared with TRBD2. Losses at the gene ends were 0 bases for V and 3 bases for J; bases not matched to a gene: 7. CDR3 size: 17 residues. In germline, CDR1 is LGHNA, CDR2 YSLEER. The CDR3 bases are TGCGCCAGCAGCCAAGATCCTTCGGGGGGAGACACCGGGGAGCTGTTTTTT. Translation gives CASSQDPSGGDTGELFF.

This chain links TRBV27 with TRBJ2-1, with a weak D call TRBD2 (6 bases). The CDR3 loop spans 13 amino acids. The germline V and J ends were trimmed by 11 bases and 7 bases, with 18 bases remaining between them. From germline, CDR1 is MNHEY and CDR2 SMNVEV (reference sequence). The CDR3 loop reads CARPGSVQNEQFF. CDR3 bases: TGTGCCCGCCCCGGGAGTGTTCAGAATGAGCAGTTCTTC.

This clone has a single count. The chain employs TRBV18 and TRBJ1-4, with D uncertain. This CDR3 is 15 amino acids long. V lost 6 bases and J 5 bases, leaving 16 bases between the germline ends. Per the germline V gene, CDR1 is KGHSH and CDR2 is LQKENI. The CDR3 DNA sequence: TGTGCCAGCTCTCCGATGAGGGTACAGAATGAAAAACTGTTTTTT. Translated: CASSPMRVQNEKLFF. Variable domain in full (rest from reference TRBV18 and TRBJ1-4): NAGVMQNPRHLVRRRGQEARLRCSPMKGHSHVYWYRQLPEEGLKFMVYLQKENIIDESGMPKERFSAEFPKEGPSILRIQQVVRGDSAAYFCASSPMRVQNEKLFFGSGTQLSVL.

This clone was seen just once. The chain combines TRBV5-1 with TRBJ2-2, with a possible D match to TRBD1 (6 bases). Germline assignment: CDR1 SGHRS and CDR2 YFSETQ. The length of the CDR3 is 15 residues. The V and J ends lost 0 bases and 6 bases respectively, with 12 bases between them. The CDR3 DNA reads TGCGCCAGCAGCTTGGAACCCGGGACACCCGGGGAGCTGTTTTTT. The encoded protein is CASSLEPGTPGELFF.

CDR3 sequence: CSVARGVEQYF. The CDR3 bases are TGCAGCGTTGCCAGGGGGGTTGAGCAGTACTTC. The V call is TRBV29-1, the J call TRBJ2-7; D may be TRBD1 (7 bases). Germline V gene data show CDR1 as SQVTM and CDR2 as ANQGSEA. The CDR3 is 11 residues long. V gave up 4 bases and J gave up 7 bases, with 11 bases separating them.

This clone was counted between two and nine times. V and J are TRBV12-5 and TRBJ1-1; the D gene is possibly TRBD1 (5 bases). Per germline, CDR1 LGHNT and CDR2 FRNRAP. The CDR3 length is 14 residues. With 2 bases removed from V and 6 bases from J, the gap between germline ends came to 13 bases. The CDR3 loop is CASGLRIQGPEAFF. CDR3 DNA: TGTGCTAGTGGTTTGCGGATCCAGGGCCCTGAAGCTTTCTTT.

This sequence joins TRBV5-4 and TRBJ1-2; 7 bases line up with TRBD1. Trimming took 5 bases from V and 9 from J; bases not matched to a gene: 13. CDR3 length equals 14 residues. Germline V lookup: CDR1 SGHNT, CDR2 YYREEE (reference sequence). CDR3 sequence reads: CASSPDRDLRSYTF. CDR3 in DNA: TGTGCCAGCAGTCCCGACAGGGACTTAAGGAGCTACACCTTC.

V and J are TRBV6-5 and TRBJ1-1; unclear D gene. V lost 6 bases, J lost 4 bases, and 18 bases lay in between. The CDR3 sequence is 15 residues long. Germline lookup yields CDR1 MNHEY and CDR2 SVGAGI. CDR3 loop: CASSSGGVAVTEAFF. DNA for the CDR3: TGTGCCAGCAGCTCCGGCGGGGTGGCTGTCACTGAAGCTTTCTTT.

As to this clone: The junction departs from the called germline gene at one end, perhaps through a read error. The gene calls are TRBV6-5 and TRBJ2-5, with D maybe TRBD1 (5 bases). Germline-derived CDR1 and CDR2 are MNHEY and SVGAGI. This CDR3 has 11 residues. The CDR3 reads CASSYNSRTHF. Written as DNA, the CDR3 is TGTGCCAGCAGCTATAATTCCCGGACACACTTC.

This chain links TRBV7-2 with TRBJ1-5; D might be TRBD1 (5 bases). CDR3 size: 17 residues. Trimming left V 1 base short and J 10 bases short, with 23 bases between. CDR1 is SGHTA and CDR2 is FQGNSA in the germline V gene. This CDR3 is CASSLDGGGATGSPQHF. The DNA of the CDR3 is TGTGCCAGCAGCTTAGACGGAGGAGGGGCCACCGGGAGCCCCCAGCATTTT.

V usage is TRBV9 and J usage is TRBJ1-5; 8 bases line up with TRBD1. The trim removed 2 bases at V and 7 bases at J, leaving 8 bases unmatched. Germline V CDR1 and CDR2: SGDLS, YYNGEE. The CDR3 is 15 residues long. The CDR3 DNA follows: TGTGCCAGCAGCGTCGGACAGGGAGCTAGCCAGCCCCAGCATTTT. It translates to CASSVGQGASQPQHF.

This clone has a handful of counts. V and J are TRBV19 and TRBJ1-4; a possible D gene is TRBD1 (5 bases). V lost 0 bases and J 5 bases, leaving 13 bases between the germline ends. CDR1 and CDR2 from the germline V gene are LNHDA and SQIVND (reference sequence). The CDR3 runs to 16 residues. Written as DNA, the CDR3 is TGTGCCAGTAGTATAGAGGCGGGACGGAGGAATGAAAAACTGTTTTTT. Protein product: CASSIEAGRRNEKLFF.

This clone was seen a single time. The chain joins TRBV10-3 to TRBJ1-1, with TRBD1 matching over 7 bases. CDR3 length: 15 amino acids. The ends lost 0 bases at V and 6 bases at J; junction bases unmatched: 7. Germline V gene sequence: CDR1 ENHRY, CDR2 SYGVKD. CDR3 loop: CAISESSARGSEAFF. CDR3 nucleotides: TGTGCCATCAGTGAGTCGAGTGCCAGGGGGTCTGAAGCTTTCTTT.

The chain is built from TRBV10-3 and TRBJ1-6; 10 positions agree with TRBD1. CDR1 ENHRY and CDR2 SYGVKD come from the germline V gene. The CDR3 is 17 amino acids. Unmatched junction bases numbered 10, after V lost 8 bases and J lost 3 bases. CDR3 nucleotide sequence: TGTGCCATCGGGGGACAGGGGCCCTCCAGCTATAATTCACCCCTCCACTTT. Translation gives CAIGGQGPSSYNSPLHF.

The J gene is TRBJ1-2, the V gene TRBV24-1, with a tentative D call TRBD1 (6 bases). Germline CDR1 reads KGHDR; CDR2 reads SFDVKD. The CDR3 length is 14 residues. The V end was cut by 9 bases, the J end by 4 bases, with 17 bases between. CDR3 protein: CATFPQGAVYGYTF. The CDR3 DNA reads as TGTGCCACCTTTCCACAGGGTGCGGTCTATGGCTACACCTTC.

This chain uses TRBV13 with TRBJ1-2, with D hard to call. Germline CDR1 PRHDT, CDR2 FYEKMQ (reference sequence). V was trimmed by 1 base and J by 3 bases, leaving 9 bases between them. The CDR3 runs 14 residues. CDR3 bases: TGTGCCAGCAGCTTAGTCAGTGGTGACTATGGCTACACCTTC. Amino acids: CASSLVSGDYGYTF.

V is TRBV12-5 and J is TRBJ2-7; D is unresolved. Trimming stripped 2 bases from V and 5 bases from J, with 7 bases between. CDR3 size: 12 residues. Germline assignment: CDR1 LGHNT and CDR2 FRNRAP. DNA for the CDR3: TGTGCTAGTGGTTTGTCCCCCAACGAGCAGTACTTC. It specifies CASGLSPNEQYF.

This chain uses TRBV27 with TRBJ1-5; D is perhaps TRBD1 (5 bases). Trimming stripped 4 bases from V and 4 bases from J, with 8 bases between. Germline V CDR1 and CDR2: MNHEY, SMNVEV (reference sequence). CDR3 size: 13 residues. In DNA form, the CDR3 reads TGTGCCAGCAGTTGGGGCATTAATCAGCCCCAGCATTTT. Amino acid sequence: CASSWGINQPQHF.

This rearrangement joins TRBV27 to TRBJ2-2; 9 nucleotides agree with TRBD2. This CDR3 region has 17 residues. Germline V gene data show CDR1 as MNHEY and CDR2 as SMNVEV (reference sequence). Trimming removed 7 bases from V and 0 bases from J; junction bases left unmatched: 9. This chain's CDR3 is CASTSGAKTANTGELFF. The CDR3 DNA reads TGTGCCAGCACTAGCGGGGCCAAAACCGCGAACACCGGGGAGCTGTTTTTT.

The chain recombines TRBV6-5 with TRBJ1-1, with a possible D match to TRBD1 (6 bases). The CDR3 consists of 14 residues. The ends were cut back, 6 bases at V and 1 base at J, with 12 bases in the middle. Germline V gene data show CDR1 as MNHEY and CDR2 as SVGAGI. The DNA for the CDR3 is TGTGCCAGCAGAACCCTACAGGGGAACACTGAAGCTTTCTTT. Translated: CASRTLQGNTEAFF.

The V gene is TRBV6-5, the J gene TRBJ2-7, with a tentative D call TRBD2 (6 bases). CDR3 length: 14 residues. Germline loops: CDR1 MNHEY, CDR2 SVGAGI. The V end lost 0 bases, the J end lost 1 base, and 7 bases lay between the germline ends. This chain's CDR3 is CASSYSEGSYEQYF. CDR3 DNA sequence: TGTGCCAGCAGTTACTCGGAGGGGTCCTACGAGCAGTACTTC.

The V call is TRBV6-1, the J call TRBJ1-1, with D possibly being TRBD1 (6 bases). CDR1 MNHNS and CDR2 SASEGT come from the germline V gene. Between the trimmed V and J ends, which lost 1 base and 4 bases, there was a span of 10 bases. The CDR3 contains 14 residues. The chain's CDR3 is CASSEGQEATEAFF. The CDR3 DNA reads as TGTGCCAGCAGTGAAGGACAGGAGGCCACTGAAGCTTTCTTT.

The genes are TRBV3-1 (or the pseudogene TRBV3-2) and TRBJ2-5; no definite D call. The CDR3 spans 14 residues. Germline CDR1 is LGHDT and CDR2 is YNNKEL (reference sequence). V gave up 1 base and J gave up 4 bases, with 10 bases separating them. The CDR3 DNA follows: TGTGCCAGCAGCCAAGTTGTTCGTGTAGAGACCCAGTACTTC. This gives the protein CASSQVVRVETQYF.

The chain joins TRBV5-6 to TRBJ2-5; maybe TRBD2 (6 bases). With 4 bases removed from V and 11 bases from J, the gap between germline ends came to 21 bases. Germline V lookup: CDR1 SGHDT, CDR2 YYEEEE. The CDR3 length is 14 residues. Here the CDR3 reads CASSPGGKVAEQYF. The DNA for the CDR3 is TGTGCCAGCAGCCCCGGGGGAAAGGTTGCGGAGCAGTACTTC.

Note on this clone: This may come from a read error, since a much larger clone is one base off. This rearrangement joins TRBV7-2 to TRBJ1-2; 9 bases map to TRBD1. Trimming cost V 3 bases and J 6 bases; bases outside gene matches: 2. CDR1 SGHTA and CDR2 FQGNSA come from the germline V gene. The CDR3 loop spans 13 amino acids. The CDR3 nucleotides are TGTGCCAGCAGCTTCAGACAGGGGGATGGCTACACCTTC. Residues: CASSFRQGDGYTF.

The CDR3 sequence: CASSRTIYETQYF. The CDR3 DNA reads TGTGCCAGCAGCAGGACTATTTACGAGACCCAGTACTTC. The gene calls are TRBV7-3 and TRBJ2-5; possibly TRBD2 for D (6 bases). The CDR3 contains 13 residues. The germline gives CDR1 SGHTA, CDR2 FQGTGA. The ends were cut back, 5 bases at V and 5 bases at J, with 12 bases in the middle.

This sequence joins TRBV5-1 and TRBJ1-2; 8 bases fit TRBD1. V lost 4 bases, J lost 3 bases, and 11 bases stayed unmatched. This CDR3 spans 16 amino acids. CDR1 is SGHRS and CDR2 is YFSETQ in the germline V gene. CDR3 protein: CASSTGQVVPDYGYTF. The CDR3 DNA reads as TGCGCCAGCAGCACGGGACAGGTGGTTCCAGACTATGGCTACACCTTC. The full variable domain, in which reference TRBV5-1 and TRBJ1-2 provide the parts outside the CDR3, is KAGVTQTPRYLIKTRGQQVTLSCSPISGHRSVSWYQQTPGQGLQFLFEYFSETQRNKGNFPGRFSGRQFSNSRSEMNVSTLELGDSALYLCASSTGQVVPDYGYTFGSGTRLTVV.

The CDR3, as DNA: TGCGCCAGCAGCCTGCAGGGGGCAGATGAGCAGTTCTTC. It encodes CASSLQGADEQFF. This sequence joins TRBV5-1 and TRBJ2-1; 8 positions match TRBD1. This CDR3 has 13 residues. V gave up 4 bases and J gave up 8 bases; unmatched junction bases: 5. Germline V lookup: CDR1 SGHRS, CDR2 YFSETQ.

This chain links TRBV19 with TRBJ1-1; the D gene is possibly TRBD1 (6 bases). CDR1 is LNHDA and CDR2 is SQIVND in the germline V gene (reference sequence). This CDR3 spans 14 amino acids. Trimming shortened V by 7 bases and J by 5 bases, and 17 bases separated the two germline ends. Written as DNA, the CDR3 is TGTGCCAGTACAAGGCGGGGGCGGGGGACTGAAGCTTTCTTT. Protein product: CASTRRGRGTEAFF.

The chain combines TRBV19 with TRBJ2-1, with TRBD1 matching 7 bases. Germline CDR1 reads LNHDA; CDR2 reads SQIVND (reference sequence). After removal of 3 bases from V and 9 bases from J, the junction contained 8 bases not matched to a gene. The CDR3 is 14 amino acids. The CDR3 nucleotides read TGTGCCAGTAGTATTCCCGAGCGACAGGGTGAGCAGTTCTTC. Its protein product is CASSIPERQGEQFF.